In this sample, the clone carrying this TCR beta chain turned up once. What it binds is not known. This entry is derived from a study of CD8 T cells in Susac syndrome. Across the study: At blood draw, Susac syndrome patients were therapy-naive, on corticosteroids, or on intravenous immunoglobulin alone. Notes on the study in general: No clonal expansion appeared among CD4+ T cells in Susac patients.

The CDR3 covers 14 residues. Germline V gene data show CDR1 as SGHDN and CDR2 as FVKESK. Trimming pared 4 bases from V and 2 bases from J, leaving 11 bases between. The authors reverse transcribed about 0.5 to 1 ug RNA with random hexamers. One entry per CDR3 protein results from TCRdb running MiXCR on the immunoSEQ multiplex PCR reads. The sample has 150,000 to 190,000 distinct CDR3 sequences, 85% to 95% seen once. This clonotype was obtained from a human donor with Susac syndrome. The chain carries TRBV14 and TRBJ2-5, with D hard to call. What was sequenced was CD4+ T cells from PBMCs. CDR3 in amino acids: CASSREIRQETQYF. Written as DNA, the CDR3 is TGTGCCAGCAGCCGCGAGATACGGCAAGAGACCCAGTACTTC.